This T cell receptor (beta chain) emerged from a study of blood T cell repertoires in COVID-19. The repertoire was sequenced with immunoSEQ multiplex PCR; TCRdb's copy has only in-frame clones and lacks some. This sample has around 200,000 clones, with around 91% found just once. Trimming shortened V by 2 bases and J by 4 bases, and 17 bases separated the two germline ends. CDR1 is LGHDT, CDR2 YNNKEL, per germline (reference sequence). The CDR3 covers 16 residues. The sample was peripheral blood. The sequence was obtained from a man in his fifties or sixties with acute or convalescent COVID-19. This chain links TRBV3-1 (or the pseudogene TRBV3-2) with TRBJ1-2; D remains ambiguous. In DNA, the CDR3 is TGTGCCAGCAGCCAATCGGGTGGAGGGAGAAGCTATGGCTACACCTTC. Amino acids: CASSQSGGGRSYGYTF.